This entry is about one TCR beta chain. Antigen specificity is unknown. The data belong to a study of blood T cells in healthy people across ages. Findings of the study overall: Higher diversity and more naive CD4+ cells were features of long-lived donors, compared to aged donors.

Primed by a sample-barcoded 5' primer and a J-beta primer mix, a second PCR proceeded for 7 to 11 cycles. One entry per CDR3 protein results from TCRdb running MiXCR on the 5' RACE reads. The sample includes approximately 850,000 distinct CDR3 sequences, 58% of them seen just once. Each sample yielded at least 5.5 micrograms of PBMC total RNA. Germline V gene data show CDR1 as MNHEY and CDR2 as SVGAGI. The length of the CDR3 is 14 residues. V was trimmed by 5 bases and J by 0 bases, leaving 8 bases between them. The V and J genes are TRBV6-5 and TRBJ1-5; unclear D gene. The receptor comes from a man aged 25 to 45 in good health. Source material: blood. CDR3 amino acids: CASSPGPSNQPQHF. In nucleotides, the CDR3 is TGTGCCAGCAGTCCCGGGCCTAGCAATCAGCCCCAGCATTTT.